This TCR beta chain appears in the sequencing data of a study of beta chain features in type 1 diabetes. The sequenced template was cDNA made from the entire isolated RNA. The average read count of naive, central memory and regulatory T cell samples was some 3.9 million. Measured with immunoSEQ multiplex PCR; TCRdb has only the in-frame clones, and not every one. The data show 500,000 to 850,000 clones, more than 12% seen once. CDR3 length equals 14 residues. Germline V gene lookup returns CDR1 ENHRY and CDR2 SYGVKD. V was shortened by 5 bases and J by 2 bases, with 12 bases between the two germline ends. Study-level findings and limits: Shortening that was moderate but significant affected the TCRB CDR3s of Type 1 diabetes patients in all four CD4+ subsets.

This clone was counted a few times. Its target is not known. The chain has TRBV10-3 and TRBJ1-1; perhaps TRBD1 as D (5 bases). The clonotype comes from a man aged 18 to 29 with type 1 diabetes. The specimen sequenced was naive CD4+ T cells from blood. The CDR3 loop is CAISLGTANTEAFF. CDR3 nucleotides: TGTGCCATCAGTCTAGGGACGGCAAACACTGAAGCTTTCTTT.